One sample yielded the 30 T cell receptor beta chains listed below, sequenced in a study of T cell repertoires in cytomegalovirus infection. For these TCRs, the target antigens are not known. MiXCR, run by TCRdb on the reads, gives a single entry per CDR3 protein. The sample includes some 920,000 distinct CDR3 sequences, approximately 31% seen only once; the top ten take roughly 12%. The starting material was cultured CD8+ T cells from PBMCs, obtained from culture after CMV antigen stimulation. These receptors all stem from a human donor in good health (CMV status not recorded). Some clones in this sample may be carry-over from other donors' samples.

In its sample, this clonotype was seen a few times. The germline gene is not matched at one end of the junction; a read error may be the cause. The chain links TRBV7-7 to TRBJ2-7, with TRBD2 as a possible D gene (6 bases). The CDR3 has 15 amino acids. Germline CDR1 is SSHAT and CDR2 is FNYEAQ (reference sequence). Here the CDR3 reads CASSLELGLQYEQYF. The CDR3 region has the DNA TGTGCTAGCAGCTTAGAGTTGGGACTCCAATACGAGCAGTACTTC.

This clonotype was counted ten times or more. This CDR3 reads CASSRDRAPHEQYF. The CDR3 DNA is TGTGCCAGCAGCCGGGACAGGGCCCCCCACGAGCAGTACTTC. This rearrangement joins TRBV7-6 to TRBJ2-7, with 9 bases aligning to TRBD1. CDR1 is SGHVS and CDR2 is FNYEAQ in the germline V gene. J was trimmed by 5 bases and V by 5 bases; bases with no gene match: 7. The CDR3 length is 14 residues.

This clonotype was detected a few times. This chain uses TRBV12-3 or TRBV12-4 with TRBJ2-7; D is possibly TRBD2 (6 bases). Between the trimmed V and J ends, which lost 5 bases and 6 bases, there was a span of 14 bases. CDR3 length: 13 residues. CDR3 in DNA: TGTGCCAGCAGTATCTCCGGGACTGTCGAGCAGTACTTC. The encoded protein is CASSISGTVEQYF.

A few counts support this clonotype. The gene calls are TRBV6-5 and TRBJ1-6; D not certain. This CDR3 region has 17 residues. Germline assignment: CDR1 MNHEY and CDR2 SVGAGI. Trimming took 4 bases from V and 1 from J, leaving 14 bases between them. CDR3: CASSWRTWRSYNSPLHF. The CDR3 DNA reads as TGTGCCAGCAGTTGGAGGACTTGGAGGTCCTATAATTCACCCCTCCACTTT.

This clonotype turned up a few times. J is TRBJ2-7 and V is TRBV7-8; TRBD1 is a possible D gene (6 bases). The CDR3 runs to 14 residues. V dropped 1 base and J dropped 3 bases, with 10 bases sitting between them. Germline CDR1 is SGHVS and CDR2 is FQNEAQ. Here the CDR3 DNA reads TGTGCCAGCAGCTTAGAAGGACAGAGCTACGAGCAGTACGTC. Translation gives CASSLEGQSYEQYV.

The chain uses TRBV6-6 and TRBJ2-7, with a weak D call TRBD2 (6 bases). Trimming shortened V by 6 bases and J by 2 bases, and 11 bases separated the two germline ends. The CDR3 totals 13 residues. The germline gives CDR1 MNHNY, CDR2 SVGAGI (reference sequence). CDR3 DNA sequence: TGTGCCAGCAGCCGGGGGTACACCTACGAGCAGTACGTC. It codes for CASSRGYTYEQYV.

This clonotype was picked up one time. V gene TRBV20-1 combines with J gene TRBJ2-1, with 11 bases aligning to TRBD2. The CDR3 contains 16 residues. Germline-derived CDR1 and CDR2 are DFQATT and SNEGSKA (reference sequence). V shed 1 base, J shed 7 bases, and the junction held 9 bases outside the gene matches. DNA of the CDR3: TGCAGTGCTAGAGGGCCTACTAGCGGGGGACTAAATGAGCAGTTCTTC. This sequence encodes CSARGPTSGGLNEQFF.

In its sample, this clonotype was seen many times. This sequence joins TRBV7-9 and TRBJ1-2, with unresolved D. Germline V gene data show CDR1 as SEHNR and CDR2 as FQNEAQ (reference sequence). V was trimmed by 3 bases and J by 8 bases, leaving 43 bases between them. This CDR3 region has 23 residues. The CDR3 sequence is CASSFRNFGSGRSSHPDPEGYTF. In DNA, the CDR3 is TGTGCCAGCAGCTTCAGGAATTTCGGGAGCGGCCGATCGTCCCATCCTGATCCGGAGGGCTACACCTTC.

This clonotype was seen at least ten times. The V and J genes are TRBV7-2 and TRBJ2-1, with D unresolved. This CDR3 has 10 residues. The germline gives CDR1 SGHTA, CDR2 FQGNSA. V was trimmed by 6 bases and J by 7 bases, leaving 4 bases between them. The CDR3 bases are TGTGCCAGCAGGGTAAATGAGCAGTTCTTC. Protein product: CASRVNEQFF.

With regard to this clonotype: A much larger clone sits a single nucleotide away, making a read error possible. DNA for the CDR3: TGTGCCAACAGCTTAGCTATGGGTGTGACAGCTGCAGGTGGCTACACCTTC. Amino acid sequence: CANSLAMGVTAAGGYTF. The chain links TRBV7-2 to TRBJ1-2, with TRBD1 as a possible D gene (5 bases). This CDR3 is 17 amino acids long. From germline, CDR1 is SGHTA and CDR2 FQGNSA.

This clonotype was seen more than once but under ten times. This chain links TRBV27 with TRBJ1-2; TRBD1 matches 7 bases. V lost 0 bases, J lost 7 bases, and 8 bases stayed unmatched. The CDR3 totals 15 residues. Germline assignment: CDR1 MNHEY and CDR2 SMNVEV (reference sequence). CDR3 sequence (DNA): TGTGCCAGCAGTTTATCCGCAGGGGGAACGGCTGGCTACACCTTC. This translates into CASSLSAGGTAGYTF.

This clonotype was counted at least ten times. The chain recombines TRBV7-9 with TRBJ2-7; D remains ambiguous. This CDR3 spans 17 amino acids. CDR1 SEHNR and CDR2 FQNEAQ come from the germline V gene (reference sequence). V was cut by 5 bases and J by 4 bases, with 24 bases left in between. The CDR3 is CASSHAGHPILGYEQYV. The CDR3 coding sequence is TGTGCCAGCAGCCATGCCGGGCATCCAATTTTGGGTTACGAGCAGTACGTC.

The V gene is TRBV5-5, the J gene TRBJ1-2; D possibly corresponds to TRBD1 (6 bases). This CDR3 contains 15 residues. The germline CDR1 and CDR2 sequences are SGHKS and YYEKEE (reference sequence). V dropped 1 base and J dropped 2 bases, with 12 bases sitting between them. Written as DNA, the CDR3 is TGTGCCAGCAGCTTGAGGGGGTTGACAAACTATGGCTACACCTTC. Protein: CASSLRGLTNYGYTF.

The V and J genes are TRBV18 and TRBJ2-3; 14 positions agree with TRBD2. V shed 0 bases, J shed 2 bases, and the junction held 4 bases outside the gene matches. The CDR3 contains 18 residues. Germline V gives CDR1 KGHSH, CDR2 LQKENI. The CDR3 is CASSPPPGLAGDTDTQYF. The CDR3 coding sequence is TGTGCCAGCTCACCACCCCCGGGACTAGCGGGGGACACAGATACGCAGTATTTT.

This clonotype was seen a handful of times. The rearrangement joins TRBV27 to TRBJ2-4, with D possibly being TRBD1 (6 bases). The CDR3 is 16 amino acids. Deletions cut 6 bases from V and 2 bases from J, with 17 bases between. The germline CDR1 and CDR2 sequences are MNHEY and SMNVEV (reference sequence). The CDR3 sequence: CASSHDPGAPKNIQYF. The CDR3 DNA reads as TGTGCCAGCAGCCACGATCCAGGGGCACCCAAAAACATTCAGTACTTC.

This sequence joins TRBV2 and TRBJ1-6; maybe TRBD1 (5 bases). CDR3 length: 16 amino acids. Trimming removed 7 bases at V and 9 bases at J, with 22 bases between. The germline V gene has CDR1 SNHLY and CDR2 FYNNEI. The CDR3 nucleotides read TGTGCCAGCATCATCCCGGAGGGGTACGGGAGTTCACCCCTCCACTTT. Its translation is CASIIPEGYGSSPLHF.

In this sample, this clonotype turned up a few times. V is TRBV15 and J is TRBJ2-3, with a weak D call TRBD2 (7 bases). The CDR3 covers 17 residues. Germline CDR1 is LNHNV and CDR2 is YYDKDF (reference sequence). V was clipped by 0 bases and J by 3 bases, with 16 bases between them. CDR3 sequence: CATSRECFGGRTDTQYF. The CDR3 bases are TGTGCCACCAGCAGAGAATGTTTCGGGGGGCGTACAGATACGCAGTATTTT.

This clonotype was counted a few times. The chain combines TRBV27 with TRBJ1-5; the D gene is possibly TRBD1 (6 bases). With 3 bases removed from V and 3 bases from J, the gap between germline ends came to 12 bases. This CDR3 has 15 residues. Germline loops: CDR1 MNHEY, CDR2 SMNVEV (reference sequence). CDR3 in amino acids: CASSFIQGINQPQHF. CDR3 coding DNA: TGTGCCAGCAGTTTTATACAGGGAATCAATCAGCCCCAGCATTTT.

This clonotype was recorded a few times. J is TRBJ2-1 and V is TRBV4-3; D possibly corresponds to TRBD2 (6 bases). Germline V gene lookup returns CDR1 LGHNA and CDR2 YSLEER. The CDR3 sequence is 18 residues long. The ends were cut back, 0 bases at V and 1 base at J, with 16 bases in the middle. The CDR3 region has the DNA TGCGCCAGCAGCCAAGATCTCGGATTAGCGGAGTCCTACAATGAGCAGTTCTTC. Its protein product is CASSQDLGLAESYNEQFF.

The gene calls are TRBV12-5 and TRBJ1-2; tentative D call: TRBD1 (5 bases). The CDR3 has 14 residues. Between the trimmed V and J ends, which lost 7 bases and 6 bases, there was a span of 18 bases. Germline V lookup: CDR1 LGHNT, CDR2 FRNRAP. The DNA for the CDR3 is TGTGCTAGTGCCCAAGGGGTCCCGACAAATGGCTACACCTTC. Amino acid sequence: CASAQGVPTNGYTF.

The chain has TRBV5-5 and TRBJ1-2; 7 nucleotides line up with TRBD1. Germline assignment: CDR1 SGHKS and CDR2 YYEKEE (reference sequence). The CDR3 sequence is 15 residues long. Trimming took 4 bases from V and 4 from J; bases not matched to a gene: 10. In DNA, the CDR3 is TGTGCCAGCAGCCCCCCCCCAGGGGGGTTCTATGGCTACACCTTC. Its translation is CASSPPPGGFYGYTF.

The V and J genes are TRBV20-1 and TRBJ2-5; D not certain. This CDR3 is 15 amino acids long. The V gene's germline CDR1 is DFQATT and CDR2 SNEGSKA (reference sequence). V was shortened by 0 bases and J by 4 bases, with 15 bases between the two germline ends. CDR3 residues: CSARETGSWRETQYF. The CDR3, as DNA: TGCAGTGCTAGAGAAACCGGCAGTTGGCGAGAGACCCAGTACTTC.

The V call is TRBV12-3 or TRBV12-4, the J call TRBJ2-1, with D possibly TRBD2 on 5 matching bases. Trimming pared 6 bases from V and 8 bases from J, leaving 29 bases between. The length of the CDR3 is 18 residues. The chain's CDR3 is CASSFERGEEDVWDEQFF. For the CDR3, the DNA is TGTGCCAGCAGCTTTGAGCGCGGCGAGGAGGATGTATGGGATGAGCAGTTCTTC.

The chain uses TRBV7-9 and TRBJ1-4, with a tentative D call TRBD1 (6 bases). Trimming left V 2 bases short and J 6 bases short, with 16 bases between. The CDR3 is 16 amino acids. CDR1 and CDR2 (germline): SEHNR, FQNEAQ (reference sequence). The CDR3 reads CASSLFAGGAYEKLFF. The CDR3 DNA reads as TGTGCCAGCAGCTTATTCGCGGGGGGCGCTTATGAAAAACTGTTTTTT.

This clonotype was recorded a few times. V is TRBV20-1 and J is TRBJ2-7; TRBD2 matches at 8 bases. The J segment lost 6 bases and the V segment lost 4 bases, leaving 8 bases of the junction unmatched. CDR1 and CDR2 (germline): DFQATT, SNEGSKA (reference sequence). The CDR3 runs 13 residues. CDR3 protein: CSAISGTRTEQYF. CDR3 nucleotides: TGCAGTGCTATTTCCGGGACTAGAACCGAGCAGTACTTC.

This clonotype appeared a few times. The V gene is TRBV6-2 or TRBV6-3, the J gene TRBJ1-2; D is unresolved. Germline V gives CDR1 MNHEY, CDR2 SVGEGT. The V gene lost 6 bases and the J gene lost 5 bases, with 22 bases spanning the gap. The length of the CDR3 is 16 residues. The CDR3 reads CASRGLAETYGYGYTF. The CDR3 bases are TGTGCCAGCAGGGGATTGGCAGAGACCTACGGGTATGGCTACACCTTC.

The chain carries TRBV27 and TRBJ1-3; no definite D call. This CDR3 is built from 13 residues. V gave up 4 bases and J gave up 5 bases, with 9 bases separating them. Germline loops: CDR1 MNHEY, CDR2 SMNVEV (reference sequence). CDR3 sequence (DNA): TGTGCCAGCAGTTACGGTGAACGAAACACCATATATTTT. Its translation: CASSYGERNTIYF.

The rearrangement joins TRBV27 to TRBJ1-1, with D perhaps matching TRBD1 (6 bases). The germline V gene has CDR1 MNHEY and CDR2 SMNVEV (reference sequence). CDR3 length: 15 residues. The ends were cut back, 5 bases at V and 2 bases at J, with 15 bases in the middle. The CDR3 sequence is CASSQLGQLNTEAFF. The CDR3 DNA follows: TGTGCCAGCAGTCAACTAGGACAGTTAAACACTGAAGCTTTCTTT.

The rearrangement uses TRBV29-1 and TRBJ1-1, with a tentative D call TRBD1 (5 bases). CDR1 is SQVTM and CDR2 is ANQGSEA in the germline V gene. Trimming stripped 4 bases from V and 1 base from J, with 7 bases between. The CDR3 runs to 12 residues. CDR3: CSVGTGNTEAFF. The CDR3 region has the DNA TGCAGCGTTGGTACAGGGAACACTGAAGCTTTCTTT.

This clonotype has more than one count but fewer than ten. The V call is TRBV7-6, the J call TRBJ2-2, with TRBD2 as a possible D gene (5 bases). Germline assignment: CDR1 SGHVS and CDR2 FNYEAQ. Trimming took off 1 base at V and 3 bases at J, with 9 bases between the two ends. This CDR3 has 15 residues. The CDR3 is CASSLEPEDTGELFF. The CDR3, as DNA: TGTGCCAGCAGCTTAGAACCGGAGGACACCGGGGAGCTGTTTTTT.